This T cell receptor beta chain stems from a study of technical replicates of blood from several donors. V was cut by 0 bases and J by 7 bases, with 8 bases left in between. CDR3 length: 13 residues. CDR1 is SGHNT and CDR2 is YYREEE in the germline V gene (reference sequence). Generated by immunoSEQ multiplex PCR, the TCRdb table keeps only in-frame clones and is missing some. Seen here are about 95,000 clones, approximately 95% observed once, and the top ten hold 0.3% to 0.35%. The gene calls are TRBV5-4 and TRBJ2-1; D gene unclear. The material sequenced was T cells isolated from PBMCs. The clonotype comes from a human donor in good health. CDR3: CASSLGSVNEQFF. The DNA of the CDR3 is TGTGCCAGCAGCTTGGGTAGTGTGAATGAGCAGTTCTTC.